These 18 T cell receptor beta chains were sequenced from one sample in a study of a mutant IDH1 vaccine in newly diagnosed glioma. Their specific antigens are unknown. Time point described: week 23, last vaccination. Every vaccination contained 300 ug of the mutant IDH1 20-mer peptide and was paired with topical imiquimod. Assay used: immunoSEQ multiplex PCR; TCRdb lists only in-frame clones, some missing. The sample consists of roughly 43,000 clones, 70% to 85% of them appearing once. The sequences come from PBMCs, collected from a glioma patient whose treatment included an IDH1 peptide vaccine. The receptors were gathered from a young woman with glioma. Some clones in this sample may be carry-over from other donors' samples.

This clone occurred once. This chain connects TRBV9 to TRBJ2-7, with 9 nucleotides matching TRBD1. The CDR3 length is 14 residues. J was trimmed by 5 bases and V by 1 base; bases with no gene match: 4. Germline V gives CDR1 SGDLS, CDR2 YYNGEE. CDR3 amino acids: CASSVLGQGDEQYF. For the CDR3, the DNA is TGTGCCAGCAGCGTATTGGGACAGGGTGACGAGCAGTACTTC. Filled out from reference TRBV9 and TRBJ2-7, the complete variable domain reads DSGVTQTPKHLITATGQRVTLRCSPRSGDLSVYWYQQSLDQGLQFLIQYYNGEERAKGNILERFSAQQFPDLHSELNLSSLELGDSALYFCASSVLGQGDEQYFGPGTRLTVT.

This clone was counted a few times. This rearrangement joins TRBV30 to TRBJ1-1, with TRBD1 as a possible D gene (5 bases). CDR1 and CDR2 from the germline V gene are GTSNPN and SVGIG (reference sequence). V lost 5 bases, J lost 6 bases, and 13 bases lay in between. The CDR3 runs 12 residues. CDR3 region: CAWGGSRAEAFF. Here the CDR3 DNA reads TGTGCCTGGGGGGGGTCTAGGGCTGAAGCTTTCTTT.

V and J are TRBV10-1 and TRBJ2-3, with D perhaps TRBD2 (5 bases). Germline values: CDR1 WNHNN, CDR2 SYGVQD (reference sequence). CDR3 length: 14 amino acids. With 6 bases removed from V and 3 bases from J, the gap between germline ends came to 13 bases. CDR3 nucleotide sequence: TGCGCCAGCAGCCGGACTCCGGAGACAGATACGCAGTATTTT. Translated, it gives CASSRTPETDTQYF.

The V gene is TRBV5-5, the J gene TRBJ1-1; TRBD1 aligns across 7 bases. The germline CDR1 and CDR2 sequences are SGHKS and YYEKEE (reference sequence). The CDR3 has 16 residues. With V trimmed by 4 bases and J by 0 bases, 9 bases remained unmatched. The CDR3, as DNA: TGTGCCAGCAGCCCCCGACAGGGATACATGAACACTGAAGCTTTCTTT. This translates into CASSPRQGYMNTEAFF.

The V gene is TRBV19, the J gene TRBJ2-5, with no clear D. Germline CDR1 reads LNHDA; CDR2 reads SQIVND (reference sequence). This CDR3 is 13 amino acids long. Trimming removed 3 bases from V and 5 bases from J, with 10 bases in between. The CDR3 DNA sequence: TGTGCCAGTAGTATCTACCAGACGGAGACCCAGTACTTC. Encoded protein: CASSIYQTETQYF.

The chain has TRBV5-6 and TRBJ2-3; 11 bases map to TRBD2. The CDR3 has 17 residues. Germline CDR1 and CDR2: SGHDT and YYEEEE. Trimming at V came to 1 base and at J to 5 bases, leaving 9 bases not matched to a gene. The CDR3 coding sequence is TGTGCCAGCAGCTTGTTCCTAGCGGGGGGCGGGGGAGATACGCAGTATTTT. Protein product: CASSLFLAGGGGDTQYF.

This clone was counted a few times. CDR3 sequence (DNA): TGTGCCAGCAGTTACGGACAAAACACTGAAGCTTTCTTT. Its protein is CASSYGQNTEAFF. The V call is TRBV6-5, the J call TRBJ1-1; possible D gene TRBD1, 5 bases. The V gene's germline CDR1 is MNHEY and CDR2 SVGAGI. Trimming pared 2 bases from V and 2 bases from J, leaving 6 bases between. There are 13 residues in the CDR3.

The gene calls are TRBV21-1 and TRBJ1-3. TRBV21-1 is flagged as a pseudogene. The CDR3 is 14 amino acids. The CDR3 nucleotides read TGTGCCTTTGGCGATGGGGTCTCTGGAAACACCATATATTTT. It yields the protein CAFGDGVSGNTIYF.

This clone has just a few counts. V gene TRBV10-1 combines with J gene TRBJ1-5, with D unresolved. Germline CDR1 WNHNN, CDR2 SYGVQD (reference sequence). The CDR3 is made up of 15 amino acids. V lost 4 bases, J lost 5 bases, and 15 bases lay in between. The CDR3 DNA follows: TGCGCCAGCAGTGTCCTCTGCCAACGGGATCAGCCCCAGCATTTT. Protein: CASSVLCQRDQPQHF.

This sequence joins TRBV19 and TRBJ2-6, with a tentative D call TRBD1 (5 bases). V gave up 5 bases and J gave up 2 bases, with 13 bases separating them. Looked up from germline, CDR1 is LNHDA and CDR2 is SQIVND (reference sequence). This CDR3 is 16 amino acids long. CDR3 nucleotides: TGTGCCAGTAGTTCAACACCAGGGACTGGGGCCAACGTCCTGACTTTC. It yields the protein CASSSTPGTGANVLTF.

The chain links TRBV6-5 to TRBJ2-3; the D gene could be TRBD1 or TRBD2 (6 bases each). CDR1 and CDR2 from the germline V gene are MNHEY and SVGAGI. This CDR3 is 15 amino acids long. Trimming shortened V by 2 bases and J by 5 bases, and 14 bases separated the two germline ends. The CDR3 nucleotides read TGTGCCAGCAGTTACACCCCGGGGGCAAGAGATACGCAGTATTTT. Encoded protein: CASSYTPGARDTQYF.

The J gene is TRBJ1-5, the V gene TRBV2; D ambiguous. The CDR3 is 13 amino acids. Germline values: CDR1 SNHLY, CDR2 FYNNEI. Trimming removed 3 bases from V and 5 bases from J, with 8 bases in between. CDR3 sequence (DNA): TGTGCCAGCAGTGATCGGGCGTATCAGCCCCAGCATTTT. Amino acid sequence: CASSDRAYQPQHF.

The chain recombines TRBV30 with TRBJ1-1, with a weak D call TRBD1 (6 bases). There are 14 residues in the CDR3. The germline gives CDR1 GTSNPN, CDR2 SVGIG (reference sequence). The V end lost 2 bases, the J end lost 6 bases, and 16 bases lay between the germline ends. The CDR3 DNA reads TGTGCCTGGAGTCCAATACAGGGCCAGCCTGAAGCTTTCTTT. Translation gives CAWSPIQGQPEAFF.

This clone was seen only once. The chain couples TRBV2 to TRBJ1-5; D not certain. The CDR3 is 13 residues long. V was clipped by 6 bases and J by 0 bases, with 6 bases between them. Germline CDR1 reads SNHLY; CDR2 reads FYNNEI. DNA for the CDR3: TGTGCCAGCAGGAGCGCTAGCAATCAGCCCCAGCATTTT. Residues: CASRSASNQPQHF. Looking up the rest from reference TRBV2 and TRBJ1-5 gives the full variable domain: EPEVTQTPSHQVTQMGQEVILRCVPISNHLYFYWYRQILGQKVEFLVSFYNNEISEKSEIFDDQFSVERPDGSNFTLKIRSTKLEDSAMYFCASRSASNQPQHFGDGTRLSIL.

The V gene is TRBV6-6, the J gene TRBJ2-7, with a weak D call TRBD1 (6 bases). Germline V gene data show CDR1 as MNHNY and CDR2 as SVGAGI (reference sequence). CDR3 length: 13 residues. Trimming left V 5 bases short and J 3 bases short, with 11 bases between. CDR3 sequence: CASSPQGNYEQYF. CDR3 DNA: TGTGCCAGCAGTCCACAGGGAAACTACGAGCAGTACTTC.

V gene TRBV6-5 combines with J gene TRBJ2-7, with D maybe TRBD2 (5 bases). The CDR3 runs to 14 residues. V dropped 2 bases and J dropped 3 bases, with 11 bases sitting between them. The germline gives CDR1 MNHEY, CDR2 SVGAGI. The CDR3 sequence: CASSYSDRGYEQYF. The DNA of the CDR3 is TGTGCCAGCAGTTACAGTGACCGGGGCTACGAGCAGTACTTC.

The chain recombines TRBV19 with TRBJ1-1, with 7 bases fitting TRBD1. The CDR3 consists of 14 residues. The germline CDR1 and CDR2 sequences are LNHDA and SQIVND (reference sequence). Trimming removed 6 bases from V and 0 bases from J; junction bases left unmatched: 4. CDR3 amino acids: CASRIQGLNTEAFF. CDR3 nucleotides: TGTGCCAGTAGGATACAGGGGCTGAACACTGAAGCTTTCTTT. Complete variable domain (other parts from reference TRBV19 and TRBJ1-1): DGGITQSPKYLFRKEGQNVTLSCEQNLNHDAMYWYRQDPGQGLRLIYYSQIVNDFQKGDIAEGYSVSREKKESFPLTVTSAQKNPTAFYLCASRIQGLNTEAFFGQGTRLTVV.

V and J are TRBV5-1 and TRBJ2-1; 7 bases are shared with TRBD2. CDR1 SGHRS and CDR2 YFSETQ come from the germline V gene. The trim removed 4 bases at V and 6 bases at J, leaving 10 bases unmatched. CDR3 length: 15 residues. CDR3 DNA sequence: TGCGCCAGCAGCATCTACAGCCCGGGGGGCAATGAGCAGTTCTTC. Translated, it gives CASSIYSPGGNEQFF.